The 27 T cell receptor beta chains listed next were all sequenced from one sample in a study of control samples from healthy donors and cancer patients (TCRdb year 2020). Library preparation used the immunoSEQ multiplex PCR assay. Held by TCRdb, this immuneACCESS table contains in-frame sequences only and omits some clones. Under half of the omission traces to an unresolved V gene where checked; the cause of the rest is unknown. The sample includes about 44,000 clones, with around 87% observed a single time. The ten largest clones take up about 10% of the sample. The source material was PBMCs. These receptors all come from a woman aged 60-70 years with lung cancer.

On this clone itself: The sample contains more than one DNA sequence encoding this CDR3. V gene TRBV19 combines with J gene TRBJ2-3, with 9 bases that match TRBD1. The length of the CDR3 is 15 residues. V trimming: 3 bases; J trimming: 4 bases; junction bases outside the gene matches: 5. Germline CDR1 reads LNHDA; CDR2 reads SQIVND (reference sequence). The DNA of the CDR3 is TGTGCCAGTAGTATCCCGGGACAGGGCGCAGATACGCAGTATTTT. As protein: CASSIPGQGADTQYF.

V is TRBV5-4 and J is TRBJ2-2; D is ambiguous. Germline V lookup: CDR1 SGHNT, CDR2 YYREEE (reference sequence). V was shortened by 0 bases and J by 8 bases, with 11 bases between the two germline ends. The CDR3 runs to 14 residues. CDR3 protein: CASSLASISGELFF. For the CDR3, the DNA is TGTGCCAGCAGCTTGGCGTCGATCTCGGGGGAGCTGTTTTTT.

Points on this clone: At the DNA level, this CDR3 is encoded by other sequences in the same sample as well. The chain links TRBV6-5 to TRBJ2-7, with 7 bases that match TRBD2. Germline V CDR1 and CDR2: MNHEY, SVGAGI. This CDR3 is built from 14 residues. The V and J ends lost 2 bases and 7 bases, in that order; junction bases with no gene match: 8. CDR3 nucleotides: TGTGCCAGCAGTTACCACGGGACGGGGGGAGAGCAGTACTTC. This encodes CASSYHGTGGEQYF.

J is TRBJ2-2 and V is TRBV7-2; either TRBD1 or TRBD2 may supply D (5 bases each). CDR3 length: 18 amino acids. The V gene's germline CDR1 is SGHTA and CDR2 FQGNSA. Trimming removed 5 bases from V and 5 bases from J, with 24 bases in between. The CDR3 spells CASSPVLPGPDGTGELFF. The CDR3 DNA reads TGTGCCAGCAGCCCCGTTCTTCCGGGACCCGACGGGACCGGGGAGCTGTTTTTT.

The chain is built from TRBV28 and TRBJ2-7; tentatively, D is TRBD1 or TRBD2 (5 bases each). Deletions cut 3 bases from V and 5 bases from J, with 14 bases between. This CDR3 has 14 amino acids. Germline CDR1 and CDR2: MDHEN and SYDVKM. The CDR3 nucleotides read TGTGCCAGCAGTTTCTCCGTAAAGGGACACGAGCAGTACTTC. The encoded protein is CASSFSVKGHEQYF.

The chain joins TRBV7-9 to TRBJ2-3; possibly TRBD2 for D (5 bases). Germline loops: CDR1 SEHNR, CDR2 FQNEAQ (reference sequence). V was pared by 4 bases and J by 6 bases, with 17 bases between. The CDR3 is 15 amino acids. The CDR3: CASSSSGVGSDTQYF. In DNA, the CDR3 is TGTGCCAGCAGCTCCTCCGGGGTGGGTTCGGATACGCAGTATTTT.

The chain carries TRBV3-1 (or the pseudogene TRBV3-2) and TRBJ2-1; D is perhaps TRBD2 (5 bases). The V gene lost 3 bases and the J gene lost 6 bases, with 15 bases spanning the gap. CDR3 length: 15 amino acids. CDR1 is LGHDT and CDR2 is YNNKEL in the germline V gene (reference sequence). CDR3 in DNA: TGTGCCAGCAGCCAGGTCCTAGCCCCAGGCAATGAGCAGTTCTTC. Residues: CASSQVLAPGNEQFF.

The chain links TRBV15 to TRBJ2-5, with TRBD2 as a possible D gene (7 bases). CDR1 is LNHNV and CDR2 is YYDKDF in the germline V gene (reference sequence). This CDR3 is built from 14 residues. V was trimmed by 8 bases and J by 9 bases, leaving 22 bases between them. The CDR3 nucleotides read TGTGCCACCGCGGGGGCGGAGACCCTGGAGGCCCAGTACTTC. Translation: CATAGAETLEAQYF.

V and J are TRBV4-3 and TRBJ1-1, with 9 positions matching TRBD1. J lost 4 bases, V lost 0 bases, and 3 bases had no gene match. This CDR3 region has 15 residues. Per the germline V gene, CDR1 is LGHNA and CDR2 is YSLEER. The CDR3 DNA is TGCGCCAGCAGCCAAGATCCGGGACAGGGCACTGAAGCTTTCTTT. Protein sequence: CASSQDPGQGTEAFF.

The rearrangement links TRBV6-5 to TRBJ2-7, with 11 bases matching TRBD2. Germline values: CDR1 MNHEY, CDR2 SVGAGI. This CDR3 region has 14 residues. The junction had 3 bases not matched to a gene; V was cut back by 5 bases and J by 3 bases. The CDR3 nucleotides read TGTGCCAGCAGTACTAGCGGGAGATTCTACGAGCAGTACTTC. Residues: CASSTSGRFYEQYF.

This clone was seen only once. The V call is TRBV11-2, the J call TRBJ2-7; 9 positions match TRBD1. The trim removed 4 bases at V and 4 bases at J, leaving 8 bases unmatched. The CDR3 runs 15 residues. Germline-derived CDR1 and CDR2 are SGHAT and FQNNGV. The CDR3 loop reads CASSSTPGTGYEQYF. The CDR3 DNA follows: TGTGCCAGCAGCTCGACTCCGGGGACAGGGTACGAGCAGTACTTC.

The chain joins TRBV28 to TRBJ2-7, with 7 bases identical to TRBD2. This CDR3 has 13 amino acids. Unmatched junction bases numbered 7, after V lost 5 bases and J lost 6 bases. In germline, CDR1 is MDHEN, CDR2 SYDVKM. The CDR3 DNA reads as TGTGCCAGCAGTGTGGGGGAGGGCCTCGAGCAGTACTTC. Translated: CASSVGEGLEQYF.

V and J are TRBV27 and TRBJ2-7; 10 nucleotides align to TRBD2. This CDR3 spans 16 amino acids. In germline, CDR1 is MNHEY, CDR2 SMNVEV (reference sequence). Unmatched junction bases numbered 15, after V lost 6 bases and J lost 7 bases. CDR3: CASSRPASGRQREQYF. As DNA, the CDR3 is TGTGCCAGCAGCCGCCCCGCTAGCGGGAGACAAAGGGAGCAGTACTTC.

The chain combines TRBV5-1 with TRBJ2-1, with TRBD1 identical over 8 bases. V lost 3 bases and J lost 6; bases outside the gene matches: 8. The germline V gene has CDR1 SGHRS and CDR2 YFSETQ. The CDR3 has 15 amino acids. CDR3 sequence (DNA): TGCGCCAGCAGCTGGATACCCGGACAGGGCAATGAGCAGTTCTTC. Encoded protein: CASSWIPGQGNEQFF.

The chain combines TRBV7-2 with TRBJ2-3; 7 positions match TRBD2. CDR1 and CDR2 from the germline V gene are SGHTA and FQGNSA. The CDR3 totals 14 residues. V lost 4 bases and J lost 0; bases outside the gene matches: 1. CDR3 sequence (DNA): TGTGCCAGCAGCTATAGCGGGAGCACAGATACGCAGTATTTT. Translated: CASSYSGSTDTQYF.

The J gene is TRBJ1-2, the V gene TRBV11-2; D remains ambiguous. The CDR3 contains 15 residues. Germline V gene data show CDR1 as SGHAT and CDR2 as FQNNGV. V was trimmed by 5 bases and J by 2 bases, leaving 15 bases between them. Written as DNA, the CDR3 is TGTGCCAGCAGCCCCCATCCAGGAGACAACTATGGCTACACCTTC. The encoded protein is CASSPHPGDNYGYTF.

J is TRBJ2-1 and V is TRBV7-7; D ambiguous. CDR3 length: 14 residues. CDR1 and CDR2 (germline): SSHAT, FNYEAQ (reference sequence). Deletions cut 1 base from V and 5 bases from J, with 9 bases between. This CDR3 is CASSLDPQNNEQFF. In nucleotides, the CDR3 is TGTGCCAGCAGCTTAGACCCACAGAACAATGAGCAGTTCTTC.

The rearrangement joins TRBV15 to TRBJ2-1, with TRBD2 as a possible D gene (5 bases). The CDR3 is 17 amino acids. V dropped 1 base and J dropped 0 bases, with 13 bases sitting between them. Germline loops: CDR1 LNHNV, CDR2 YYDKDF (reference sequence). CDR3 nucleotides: TGTGCCACCAGCAGAGTTCACGGCGGACTCTCCTACAATGAGCAGTTCTTC. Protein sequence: CATSRVHGGLSYNEQFF.

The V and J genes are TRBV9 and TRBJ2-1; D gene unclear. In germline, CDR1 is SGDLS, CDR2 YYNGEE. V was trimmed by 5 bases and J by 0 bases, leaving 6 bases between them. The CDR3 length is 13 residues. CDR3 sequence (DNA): TGTGCCAGCAGTGGAAGCTCCTACAATGAGCAGTTCTTC. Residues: CASSGSSYNEQFF.

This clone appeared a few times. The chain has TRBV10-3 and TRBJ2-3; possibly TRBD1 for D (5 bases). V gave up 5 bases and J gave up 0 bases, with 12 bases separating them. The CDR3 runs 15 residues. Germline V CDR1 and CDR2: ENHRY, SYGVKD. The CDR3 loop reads CAISTGSGSTDTQYF. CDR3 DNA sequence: TGTGCCATCAGTACAGGTTCCGGCAGCACAGATACGCAGTATTTT.

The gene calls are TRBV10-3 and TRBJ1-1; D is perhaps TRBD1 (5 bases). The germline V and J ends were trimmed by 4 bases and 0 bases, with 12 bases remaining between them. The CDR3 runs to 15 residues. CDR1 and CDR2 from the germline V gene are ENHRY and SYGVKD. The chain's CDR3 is CAISGDGYMNTEAFF. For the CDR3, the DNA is TGTGCCATCAGTGGGGACGGTTACATGAACACTGAAGCTTTCTTT.

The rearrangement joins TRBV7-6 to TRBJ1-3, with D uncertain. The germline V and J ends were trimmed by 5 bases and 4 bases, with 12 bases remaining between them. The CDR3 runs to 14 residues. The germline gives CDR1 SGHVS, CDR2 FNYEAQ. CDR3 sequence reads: CASSRTDGGNTIYF. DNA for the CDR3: TGTGCCAGCAGCCGAACTGACGGAGGAAACACCATATATTTT.

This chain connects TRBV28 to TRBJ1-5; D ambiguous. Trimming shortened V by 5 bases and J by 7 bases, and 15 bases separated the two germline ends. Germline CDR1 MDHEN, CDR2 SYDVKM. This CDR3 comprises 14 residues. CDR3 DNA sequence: TGTGCCAGCAGTCCCGAACTTCGAGGCCAGCCCCAGCATTTT. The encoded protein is CASSPELRGQPQHF.

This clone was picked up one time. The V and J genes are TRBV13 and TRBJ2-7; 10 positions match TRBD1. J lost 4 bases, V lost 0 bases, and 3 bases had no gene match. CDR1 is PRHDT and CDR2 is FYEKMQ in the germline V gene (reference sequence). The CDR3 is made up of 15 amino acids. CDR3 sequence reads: CASSLGGQGTYEQYF. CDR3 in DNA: TGTGCCAGCAGCTTAGGGGGACAGGGGACATACGAGCAGTACTTC.

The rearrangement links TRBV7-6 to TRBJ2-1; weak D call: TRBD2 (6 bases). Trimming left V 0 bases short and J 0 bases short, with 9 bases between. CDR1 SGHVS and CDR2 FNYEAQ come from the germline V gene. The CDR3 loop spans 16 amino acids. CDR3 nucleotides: TGTGCCAGCAGCTTAGCTAGGACTATCTCCTACAATGAGCAGTTCTTC. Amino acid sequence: CASSLARTISYNEQFF.

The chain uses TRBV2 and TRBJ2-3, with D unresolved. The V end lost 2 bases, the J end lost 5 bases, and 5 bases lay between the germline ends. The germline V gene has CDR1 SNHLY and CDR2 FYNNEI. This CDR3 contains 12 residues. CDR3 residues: CASSELLDTQYF. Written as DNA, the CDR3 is TGTGCCAGCAGTGAATTACTAGATACGCAGTATTTT.

CDR3 DNA: TGCGCCAGCAGCCAAAGGCTACCGACAGGGACGGACTCCTACGAGCAGTACTTC. This encodes CASSQRLPTGTDSYEQYF. This chain joins TRBV4-1 and TRBJ2-7; 7 bases are shared with TRBD1. Germline V gene data show CDR1 as MGHRA and CDR2 as YSYEKL. The ends lost 2 bases at V and 0 bases at J; junction bases unmatched: 13. This CDR3 comprises 18 residues.